These T cell receptor beta chains were read from a single sample in a study of blood T cell repertoires in COVID-19. TCRdb's copy holds only in-frame clones and misses some; the assay was immunoSEQ multiplex PCR. Here the sample spans about 110,000 clones, 82% being singletons. Sample: peripheral blood. These receptors originate from a man in his 70s with acute or convalescent COVID-19. Each CDR3 is given with its conserved first and last residue. Each record gives: CDR3 length, D gene, V gene, J gene, clone size, CDR3 DNA, CDR3 protein. D genes are given only for firm matches. The size field is filled for only some rows; it gives once, few, many or a size class.

16	TRBD2	TRBV23-1	TRBJ2-7	-	TGCGCCAGCAGTCAATTCGGTTTCGGGGGGGAATTGGAGCAGTACTTC	CASSQFGFGGELEQYF
16	-	TRBV18	TRBJ2-1	-	TGTGCCAGCTCTCCATCACTAGTCAGCTCCTACAATGAGCAGTTCTTC	CASSPSLVSSYNEQFF
15	-	TRBV7-8	TRBJ2-3	few	TGTGCCAGCAGCTTAGTAGTGTTCGCTGCAGATACGCAGTATTTT	CASSLVVFAADTQYF
13	-	TRBV29-1	TRBJ2-3	-	TGCAGCGTTGAGGTCACCTACACAGATACGCAGTATTTT	CSVEVTYTDTQYF
16	TRBD1	TRBV15	TRBJ2-2	-	TGTGCCACCAGCAGGCCGGGACAGGGGGGCACCGGGGAGCTGTTTTTT	CATSRPGQGGTGELFF
13	-	TRBV29-1	TRBJ1-1	-	TGCAGCGCATCCGGGACCTGGAGCCGGGGGGCTTTCTTT	CSASGTWSRGAFF
12	-	TRBV5-1	TRBJ1-1	-	TGCGCCAGCAGCCCTGGATACGGGGAAGCTTTCTTT	CASSPGYGEAFF
13	TRBD2	TRBV28	TRBJ2-7	-	TGTGCCAGCAGTTTATCCGGGAGGTACGAGCAGTACTTC	CASSLSGRYEQYF
16	TRBD2	TRBV5-4	TRBJ2-3	-	TGTGCCAGCAGCCTAAAGGTGGGGGGGAGCACAGATACGCAGTATTTT	CASSLKVGGSTDTQYF
11	-	TRBV2	TRBJ2-5	-	TGTGCCAGCAGTACTCGGGAGACCCAGTACTTC	CASSTRETQYF
12	-	TRBV7-3	TRBJ2-2	-	TGTGCCAGCAGCTTAGAGACCGGGGAGCTGTTTTTT	CASSLETGELFF